This T cell receptor (beta chain) was captured by sequencing in a study of regulatory T cells in long-lasting Graves disease. Time point specified: newly diagnosed GD, antithyroid drugs for less than 3 months. PBMC-derived RNA was used for the TCR library. CDR3 size: 17 residues. V shed 0 bases, J shed 5 bases, and the junction held 12 bases outside the gene matches. The V gene's germline CDR1 is DFQATT and CDR2 SNEGSKA (reference sequence). At least ten counts were recorded for this clonotype. Building the TCR beta libraries relied on iRepertoire HTBI primers, and CDR3 regions underwent Arm-PCR. A single record per CDR3 protein comes from TCRdb applying MiXCR to the multiplex PCR reads. The sample yields roughly 250,000 distinct CDR3 sequences, 18% seen once. This sample was also put to use in a study of T cells in Graves' hyperthyroidism and ophthalmopathy.

This material consisted of peripheral blood mononuclear cells (PBMCs), taken at new diagnosis, from a patient treated with antithyroid drugs. The TCR comes from a woman aged 25-40 years with Graves disease. J is TRBJ2-5 and V is TRBV20-1; 10 bases match TRBD2. CDR3 loop: CSARETAGGPKTETQYF. DNA of the CDR3: TGCAGTGCTAGAGAAACAGCGGGGGGGCCTAAAACGGAGACCCAGTACTTC.